This TCR beta chain derives from a study of cytomegalovirus exposure and HLA in healthy donors. Overall study findings and caveats: The study labeled 164 TCR beta chains cytomegalovirus-associated.

The V end lost 4 bases, the J end lost 3 bases, and 13 bases lay between the germline ends. The germline V gene has CDR1 SGDLS and CDR2 YYNGEE. The CDR3 sequence is 15 residues long. Generated by immunoSEQ multiplex PCR, the TCRdb table keeps only in-frame clones and is missing some. The table has fewer than 150,000 clones, approximately 89% seen once. Remarks on this clone: The antigen is not known.

The sequence came from a man aged 18-30 years in good health and CMV-seronegative. The gene calls are TRBV9 and TRBJ2-2, with a tentative D call TRBD1 (5 bases). Sequencing input: PBMCs. The CDR3 is CASSLSSGYTGELFF. Here the CDR3 DNA reads TGTGCCAGCAGCCTTAGCTCAGGGTACACCGGGGAGCTGTTTTTT.